This TCR beta chain emerged from a study of blood T cell repertoires in COVID-19. Measured with immunoSEQ multiplex PCR; TCRdb has only the in-frame clones, and not every one. Of approximately 250,000 clones in the sample, about 82% are singletons; the top ten hold roughly 5.3%. Patients at the Seattle site were enrolled during active infection and followed longitudinally. The germline V and J ends were trimmed by 1 base and 3 bases, with 12 bases remaining between them. The CDR3 consists of 15 residues. CDR1 and CDR2 from the germline V gene are LGHNA and YSLEER. The chain uses TRBV4-3 and TRBJ1-1, with no clear D. The sequenced sample consisted of peripheral blood. The TCR was taken from a man between 50 and 59 years old with COVID-19, enrolled during active disease. The CDR3 nucleotides are TGCGCCAGCAGCCAAGGGGAGGGTTTGTACACTGAAGCTTTCTTT. This sequence encodes CASSQGEGLYTEAFF.